The 30 T cell receptor beta chains below were found in one sample sequenced in a study of blood T cell repertoires in COVID-19. The method was immunoSEQ multiplex PCR; TCRdb's version includes in-frame clones alone and lacks a portion of them. The data hold about 80,000 clones, with around 83% observed a single time. Source material: peripheral blood. The receptors originated from a human donor in a cohort sampled during active COVID-19.

The gene calls are TRBV7-9 and TRBJ2-1; a possible D gene is TRBD2 (6 bases). V was clipped by 11 bases and J by 1 base, with 12 bases between them. The CDR3 covers 13 residues. CDR1 and CDR2 from the germline V gene are SEHNR and FQNEAQ (reference sequence). The CDR3, as DNA: TGTGCCGCGGGCCGGGGGTCCTACAATGAGCAGTTCTTC. It translates to CAAGRGSYNEQFF.

The V call is TRBV18, the J call TRBJ2-2; possibly TRBD1 for D (5 bases). This CDR3 is 15 amino acids long. CDR1 is KGHSH, CDR2 LQKENI, per germline. The V and J ends lost 5 bases and 3 bases respectively, with 13 bases between them. CDR3 sequence reads: CASSTKGSYTGELFF. Here the CDR3 DNA reads TGTGCCAGCTCAACCAAGGGGTCATACACCGGGGAGCTGTTTTTT.

CDR3 bases: TGTGCCAGCAGCTCGGGGGGCTACAATGAGCAGTTCTTC. Translation: CASSSGGYNEQFF. This rearrangement joins TRBV3-1 (or the pseudogene TRBV3-2) to TRBJ2-1, with 7 positions matching TRBD2. The CDR3 has 13 amino acids. In germline, CDR1 is LGHDT, CDR2 YNNKEL (reference sequence). The junction had 1 base not matched to a gene; V was cut back by 5 bases and J by 3 bases.

The chain recombines TRBV6-5 with TRBJ2-7; 8 nucleotides align to TRBD2. The CDR3 has 12 residues. CDR1 and CDR2 (germline): MNHEY, SVGAGI. The trim removed 4 bases at V and 7 bases at J, leaving 3 bases unmatched. CDR3 protein: CASSFPGGEQYF. CDR3 coding DNA: TGTGCCAGCAGTTTCCCGGGGGGGGAGCAGTACTTC.

This clone has ten or more counts. The chain is built from TRBV7-6 and TRBJ1-4; weak D call: TRBD1 (6 bases). Germline V gene data show CDR1 as SGHVS and CDR2 as FNYEAQ. The CDR3 extends over 13 amino acids. Trimming removed 8 bases at V and 4 bases at J, with 11 bases between. The CDR3 is CASGGQVNEKLFF. The CDR3, as DNA: TGTGCCAGCGGGGGCCAGGTTAATGAAAAACTGTTTTTT.

The chain couples TRBV27 to TRBJ1-6, with 9 bases identical to TRBD1. The J segment lost 9 bases and the V segment lost 8 bases, leaving 5 bases of the junction unmatched. Germline loops: CDR1 MNHEY, CDR2 SMNVEV (reference sequence). This CDR3 comprises 13 residues. Written as DNA, the CDR3 is TGTGCCAGCGGGGGACAGGGTGGTTCACCCCTCCACTTT. Its translation: CASGGQGGSPLHF.

The gene calls are TRBV4-2 and TRBJ2-1; D is perhaps TRBD2 (6 bases). Germline V gene sequence: CDR1 LGHNA, CDR2 YNFKEQ. Deletions cut 1 base from V and 4 bases from J, with 14 bases between. CDR3 length equals 16 residues. CDR3 nucleotides: TGTGCCAGCAGCCAAGTGGGCCTAGCGCTTTACAATGAGCAGTTCTTC. This encodes CASSQVGLALYNEQFF.

This clone was detected only a few times. V is TRBV30 and J is TRBJ1-3, with 8 nucleotides matching TRBD1. With 5 bases clipped from V and 11 bases from J, the junction kept 2 bases outside the gene matches. CDR1 GTSNPN and CDR2 SVGIG come from the germline V gene (reference sequence). The CDR3 runs 10 residues. CDR3 DNA sequence: TGTGCCTGGGGACAGGGCCCCATATATTTT. This translates into CAWGQGPIYF.

The rearrangement joins TRBV6-5 to TRBJ2-1; D is possibly TRBD1 (6 bases). V was shortened by 2 bases and J by 10 bases, with 21 bases between the two germline ends. Germline V CDR1 and CDR2: MNHEY, SVGAGI. The CDR3 sequence is 16 residues long. CDR3 in amino acids: CASSYGGQGRTREQFF. The CDR3 DNA sequence: TGTGCCAGCAGTTACGGGGGACAAGGACGAACAAGGGAGCAGTTCTTC.

The CDR3: CASSRPVQGAMNSPLHF. DNA for the CDR3: TGTGCCAGCAGCAGACCCGTACAGGGGGCGATGAATTCACCCCTCCACTTT. This sequence joins TRBV7-9 and TRBJ1-6; 9 bases fit TRBD1. The CDR3 runs to 17 residues. J gave up 7 bases and V 5 bases, and 12 bases lay outside the gene matches. Germline-derived CDR1 and CDR2 are SEHNR and FQNEAQ (reference sequence).

This CDR3 reads CASSARQITNTEAFF. CDR3 coding DNA: TGTGCCAGCAGCGCCAGACAGATAACTAACACTGAAGCTTTCTTT. The chain employs TRBV5-6 and TRBJ1-1, with a tentative D call TRBD1 (5 bases). The CDR3 loop spans 15 amino acids. CDR1 and CDR2 from the germline V gene are SGHDT and YYEEEE. V was clipped by 4 bases and J by 2 bases, with 15 bases between them. Using reference TRBV5-6 and TRBJ1-1 for the parts outside the CDR3, the full variable domain is DAGVTQSPTHLIKTRGQQVTLRCSPKSGHDTVSWYQQALGQGPQFIFQYYEEEERQRGNFPDRFSGHQFPNYSSELNVNALLLGDSALYLCASSARQITNTEAFFGQGTRLTVV.

The CDR3 loop is CASSLGGTSGRYQPSYNEQFF. CDR3 nucleotides: TGCGCCAGCAGCTTGGGGGGGACTAGCGGGAGGTACCAACCCTCCTACAATGAGCAGTTCTTC. The V call is TRBV5-1, the J call TRBJ2-1, with 15 positions matching TRBD2. The CDR3 consists of 21 residues. Germline V CDR1 and CDR2: SGHRS, YFSETQ. The V and J ends lost 0 bases and 0 bases, in that order; junction bases with no gene match: 10.

This clone has more than one count but fewer than ten. The CDR3 is CASSPVKESSPLHF. CDR3 DNA sequence: TGTGCCAGCTCACCAGTCAAGGAGTCTTCACCCCTCCACTTT. The V gene is TRBV18, the J gene TRBJ1-6; D call uncertain. Germline V lookup: CDR1 KGHSH, CDR2 LQKENI. CDR3 length equals 14 residues. V was cut by 2 bases and J by 9 bases, with 11 bases left in between.

This clone has more than one count but fewer than ten. V is TRBV10-3 and J is TRBJ1-1, with 10 bases that match TRBD1. This CDR3 is built from 15 residues. With V trimmed by 6 bases and J by 5 bases, 9 bases remained unmatched. Germline CDR1 is ENHRY and CDR2 is SYGVKD. This CDR3 is CAIRSTGGVGTEAFF. The CDR3 DNA follows: TGTGCCATCAGGTCGACAGGGGGCGTAGGAACTGAAGCTTTCTTT.

V usage is TRBV5-1 and J usage is TRBJ2-1, with D perhaps TRBD1 (6 bases). The CDR3 consists of 12 residues. Trimming cost V 4 bases and J 6 bases, with 8 bases left between them. The V gene's germline CDR1 is SGHRS and CDR2 YFSETQ. The chain's CDR3 is CASSRQANEQFF. The CDR3 DNA is TGCGCCAGCAGCCGACAGGCCAATGAGCAGTTCTTC.

V gene TRBV19 combines with J gene TRBJ2-5; possible D gene TRBD1, 5 bases. Germline V gene sequence: CDR1 LNHDA, CDR2 SQIVND (reference sequence). The CDR3 runs 14 residues. V lost 4 bases, J lost 5 bases, and 14 bases lay in between. The CDR3 sequence: CASSTQGRVETQYF. As DNA, the CDR3 is TGTGCCAGTAGTACCCAGGGAAGGGTTGAGACCCAGTACTTC.

V and J are TRBV19 and TRBJ1-2; D possibly corresponds to TRBD1 (5 bases). The CDR3 loop spans 13 amino acids. Between the trimmed V and J ends, which lost 5 bases and 6 bases, there was a span of 13 bases. Germline assignment: CDR1 LNHDA and CDR2 SQIVND (reference sequence). The CDR3, as DNA: TGTGCCAGTAGTCCCCGCAGGGCGGATGGCTACACCTTC. It yields the protein CASSPRRADGYTF.

The chain uses TRBV29-1 and TRBJ1-5, with D possibly being TRBD1 (5 bases). Between the trimmed V and J ends, which lost 5 bases and 3 bases, there was a span of 14 bases. In germline, CDR1 is SQVTM, CDR2 ANQGSEA. This CDR3 spans 14 amino acids. The CDR3 sequence is CSVRWGGNNQPQHF. CDR3 bases: TGCAGCGTTAGATGGGGGGGAAACAATCAGCCCCAGCATTTT.

The chain employs TRBV7-9 and TRBJ1-6; no clear D gene. Germline CDR1 is SEHNR and CDR2 is FQNEAQ (reference sequence). The CDR3 runs 14 residues. The V end was cut by 1 base, the J end by 7 bases, with 8 bases between. The CDR3 sequence: CASSLGERNSPLHF. The CDR3 DNA sequence: TGTGCCAGCAGCTTAGGGGAGAGGAATTCACCCCTCCACTTT.

This clone has more than one count but fewer than ten. CDR3 sequence: CASSSGTGQGEQYF. The CDR3 coding sequence is TGCGCCAGCAGCTCCGGGACAGGGCAGGGCGAGCAGTACTTC. The chain recombines TRBV5-1 with TRBJ2-7; 9 bases align to TRBD1. The J segment lost 6 bases and the V segment lost 3 bases, leaving 7 bases of the junction unmatched. Germline CDR1 reads SGHRS; CDR2 reads YFSETQ. The CDR3 totals 14 residues.

V gene TRBV2 combines with J gene TRBJ2-6, with TRBD1 matching 8 bases. This CDR3 has 17 residues. CDR1 and CDR2 (germline): SNHLY, FYNNEI. V was clipped by 3 bases and J by 0 bases; unmatched bases: 4. DNA of the CDR3: TGTGCCAGCAGTGAGGACAGGGCCGCCTCTGGGGCCAACGTCCTGACTTTC. Its protein is CASSEDRAASGANVLTF. Full variable domain (remainder filled in from reference TRBV2 and TRBJ2-6): EPEVTQTPSHQVTQMGQEVILRCVPISNHLYFYWYRQILGQKVEFLVSFYNNEISEKSEIFDDQFSVERPDGSNFTLKIRSTKLEDSAMYFCASSEDRAASGANVLTFGAGSRLTVL.

The chain recombines TRBV5-1 with TRBJ2-1, with 12 bases identical to TRBD1. The CDR3 runs to 15 residues. Germline V gene data show CDR1 as SGHRS and CDR2 as YFSETQ. Unmatched junction bases numbered 5, after V lost 3 bases and J lost 7 bases. The CDR3 DNA reads as TGCGCCAGCAGCTCAGGGACAGGGGGCGGAAATGAGCAGTTCTTC. Translated, it gives CASSSGTGGGNEQFF.

This clone has more than one count but fewer than ten. The CDR3 DNA sequence: TGTGCCAGCAGCTTAGCGGGACAGGGAGAGCAGTACTTC. Translation gives CASSLAGQGEQYF. The V and J genes are TRBV7-9 and TRBJ2-7, with 9 bases identical to TRBD1. The length of the CDR3 is 13 residues. The germline V gene has CDR1 SEHNR and CDR2 FQNEAQ (reference sequence). V lost 0 bases and J lost 7; bases outside the gene matches: 1.

The chain uses TRBV7-2 and TRBJ1-1, with D uncertain. V was pared by 3 bases and J by 5 bases, with 16 bases between. The CDR3 contains 15 residues. Germline-derived CDR1 and CDR2 are SGHTA and FQGNSA. The chain's CDR3 is CASSFGNGRSTEAFF. For the CDR3, the DNA is TGTGCCAGCAGCTTCGGGAACGGCAGATCGACTGAAGCTTTCTTT.

The chain joins TRBV19 to TRBJ2-2; a possible D gene is TRBD1 (6 bases). The CDR3 is 14 amino acids. The germline V gene has CDR1 LNHDA and CDR2 SQIVND (reference sequence). V was clipped by 3 bases and J by 8 bases, with 13 bases between them. CDR3 protein: CASSIQGTIGELFF. The CDR3, as DNA: TGTGCCAGTAGTATCCAGGGGACAATTGGGGAGCTGTTTTTT.

The chain recombines TRBV14 with TRBJ2-3, with D possibly being TRBD2 (6 bases). Deletions cut 2 bases from V and 8 bases from J, with 11 bases between. CDR1 SGHDN and CDR2 FVKESK come from the germline V gene. The CDR3 consists of 13 residues. In DNA form, the CDR3 reads TGTGCCAGCAGCCAATCCCAGGGAGGTACGCAGTATTTT. Residues: CASSQSQGGTQYF.

The chain combines TRBV5-8 with TRBJ2-7, with TRBD1 as a possible D gene (6 bases). There are 13 residues in the CDR3. V lost 0 bases to trimming and J lost 3 bases, with 7 bases between them. Germline lookup yields CDR1 SGHTS and CDR2 YDEGEE. CDR3 sequence reads: CASSLGQVYEQYF. The CDR3 nucleotides are TGTGCCAGCAGCTTGGGACAGGTCTACGAGCAGTACTTC.

This chain uses TRBV7-6 with TRBJ2-7; TRBD1 aligns across 10 bases. Germline CDR1 is SGHVS and CDR2 is FNYEAQ. The junction had 7 bases not matched to a gene; V was cut back by 5 bases and J by 9 bases. The CDR3 totals 13 residues. Here the CDR3 reads CASSAGQGVGQYF. As DNA, the CDR3 is TGTGCCAGCAGCGCCGGACAGGGGGTCGGGCAGTACTTC.

The rearrangement joins TRBV9 to TRBJ2-5; TRBD2 is a possible D gene (5 bases). Trimming cost V 4 bases and J 5 bases, with 6 bases left between them. The germline CDR1 and CDR2 sequences are SGDLS and YYNGEE. CDR3 length: 11 amino acids. The DNA for the CDR3 is TGTGCCAGCAGCCCGGGGGAGACCCAGTACTTC. The encoded protein is CASSPGETQYF.

This rearrangement joins TRBV6-5 to TRBJ2-7; TRBD1 matches 9 bases. The CDR3 length is 12 residues. CDR1 is MNHEY, CDR2 SVGAGI, per germline. The J segment lost 12 bases and the V segment lost 2 bases, leaving 5 bases of the junction unmatched. CDR3 nucleotide sequence: TGTGCCAGCAGTTACGGGACAGGGCGATGGTACTTC. Translation: CASSYGTGRWYF.